The 8 T cell receptor beta chains below were found in one sample sequenced in a study of OX40 agonist ivuxolimab in advanced cancers. TCRdb keeps only in-frame clones here, not all; method: immunoSEQ multiplex PCR. This table has approximately 43,000 clones, around 87% appearing once. This sample comprised CD4+ or CD8+ T cells sorted from blood, obtained in a trial of the OX40 agonist ivuxolimab. The source of these receptors is an adult with an advanced solid tumor such as melanoma, head and neck, liver or kidney cancer.

The genes are TRBV5-6 and TRBJ2-5, with D possibly matching TRBD1 (6 bases). The CDR3 spans 12 residues. Trimming cost V 4 bases and J 3 bases, with 7 bases left between them. Germline loops: CDR1 SGHDT, CDR2 YYEEEE. CDR3 region: CASSHREETQYF. CDR3 DNA sequence: TGTGCCAGCAGCCACAGGGAAGAGACCCAGTACTTC.

This clone was seen only once. The chain uses TRBV28 and TRBJ1-4, with TRBD1 matching 7 bases. With V trimmed by 4 bases and J by 3 bases, 2 bases remained unmatched. This CDR3 region has 14 residues. Per germline, CDR1 MDHEN and CDR2 SYDVKM. The CDR3 DNA sequence: TGTGCCAGCAGTTCAGGGGGAGCTAATGAAAAACTGTTTTTT. This translates into CASSSGGANEKLFF.

The V call is TRBV25-1, the J call TRBJ2-5, with D maybe TRBD1 (5 bases). There are 14 residues in the CDR3. The V and J ends lost 2 bases and 5 bases respectively, with 12 bases between them. The germline V gene encodes CDR1 MGHDK and CDR2 SYGVNS. The DNA for the CDR3 is TGTGCCAGCAGTGAAGGGGCGTGGATGGAGACCCAGTACTTC. As protein: CASSEGAWMETQYF.

CDR3 DNA: TGTGCCAGCAGCTTCACGGGCAATTCACCCCTCCACTTT. Its translation: CASSFTGNSPLHF. The chain has TRBV7-9 and TRBJ1-6; the D is unclear. V dropped 3 bases and J dropped 7 bases, with 7 bases sitting between them. Germline loops: CDR1 SEHNR, CDR2 FQNEAQ (reference sequence). This CDR3 has 13 amino acids.

CDR3 DNA: TGTGCCAGCAGCTCCAGGGACGGGAGCCTCCACGAGCAGTACTTC. Protein: CASSSRDGSLHEQYF. V and J are TRBV7-8 and TRBJ2-7; the D gene is possibly TRBD2 (6 bases). Trimming stripped 4 bases from V and 5 bases from J, with 18 bases between. This CDR3 contains 15 residues. Per germline, CDR1 SGHVS and CDR2 FQNEAQ.

The chain carries TRBV7-9 and TRBJ2-1; the D gene is possibly TRBD2 (6 bases). Germline V gene data show CDR1 as SEHNR and CDR2 as FQNEAQ (reference sequence). Trimming took off 2 bases at V and 1 base at J, with 9 bases between the two ends. The CDR3 is made up of 15 amino acids. The CDR3 DNA is TGTGCCAGCAGCTTAATCGGGGGATCCTACAATGAGCAGTTCTTC. Residues: CASSLIGGSYNEQFF.

The J gene is TRBJ1-4, the V gene TRBV2; tentative D call: TRBD1 (5 bases). Per germline, CDR1 SNHLY and CDR2 FYNNEI. The CDR3 runs 13 residues. The V end lost 3 bases, the J end lost 10 bases, and 12 bases lay between the germline ends. Here the CDR3 DNA reads TGTGCCAGCAGTGACCTCGGGGCAGCAAAACTGTTTTTT. This codes for CASSDLGAAKLFF.

This chain joins TRBV19 and TRBJ1-3; D remains ambiguous. V gave up 3 bases and J gave up 0 bases, with 9 bases separating them. This CDR3 contains 15 residues. Germline CDR1 is LNHDA and CDR2 is SQIVND (reference sequence). The CDR3 coding sequence is TGTGCCAGTAGTATGTCGGCTCGCTCTGGAAACACCATATATTTT. Translating gives CASSMSARSGNTIYF. Supplemented by reference TRBV19 and TRBJ1-3, the full variable domain reads DGGITQSPKYLFRKEGQNVTLSCEQNLNHDAMYWYRQDPGQGLRLIYYSQIVNDFQKGDIAEGYSVSREKKESFPLTVTSAQKNPTAFYLCASSMSARSGNTIYFGEGSWLTVV.